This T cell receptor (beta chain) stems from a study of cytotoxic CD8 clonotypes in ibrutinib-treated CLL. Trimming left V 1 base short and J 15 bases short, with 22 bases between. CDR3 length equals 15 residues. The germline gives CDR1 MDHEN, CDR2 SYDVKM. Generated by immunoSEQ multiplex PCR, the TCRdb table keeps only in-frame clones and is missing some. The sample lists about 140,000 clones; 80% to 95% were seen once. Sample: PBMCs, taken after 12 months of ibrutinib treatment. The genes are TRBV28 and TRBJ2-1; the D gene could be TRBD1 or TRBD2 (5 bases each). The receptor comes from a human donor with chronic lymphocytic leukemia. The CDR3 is CASSLSTGLILNGFF. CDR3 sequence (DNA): TGTGCCAGCAGTTTATCGACGGGGCTAATATTAAATGGGTTCTTC.